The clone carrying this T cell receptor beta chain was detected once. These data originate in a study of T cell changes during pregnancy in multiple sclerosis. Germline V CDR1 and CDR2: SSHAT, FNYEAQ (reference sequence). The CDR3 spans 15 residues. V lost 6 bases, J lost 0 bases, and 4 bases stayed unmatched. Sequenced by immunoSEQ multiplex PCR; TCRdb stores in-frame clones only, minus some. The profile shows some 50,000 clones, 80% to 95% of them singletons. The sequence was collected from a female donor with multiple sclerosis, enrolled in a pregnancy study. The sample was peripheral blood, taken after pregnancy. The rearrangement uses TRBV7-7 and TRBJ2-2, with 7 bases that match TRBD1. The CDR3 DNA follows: TGTGCCAGCAGACCGGGACAGACGAACACCGGGGAGCTGTTTTTT. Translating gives CASRPGQTNTGELFF.